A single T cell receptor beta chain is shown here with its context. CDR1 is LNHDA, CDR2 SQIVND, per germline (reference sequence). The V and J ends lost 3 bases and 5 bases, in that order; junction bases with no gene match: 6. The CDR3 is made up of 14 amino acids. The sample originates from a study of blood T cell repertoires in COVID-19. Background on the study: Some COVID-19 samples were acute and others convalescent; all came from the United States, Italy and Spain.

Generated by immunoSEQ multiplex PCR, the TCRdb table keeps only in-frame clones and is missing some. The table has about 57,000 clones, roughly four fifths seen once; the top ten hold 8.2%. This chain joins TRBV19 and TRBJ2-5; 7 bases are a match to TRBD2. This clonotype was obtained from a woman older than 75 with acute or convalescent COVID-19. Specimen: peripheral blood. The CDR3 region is CASSIGGGTETQYF. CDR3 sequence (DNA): TGTGCCAGTAGTATTGGCGGGGGAACGGAGACCCAGTACTTC.